Listed below are T cell receptor beta chains from one sample, sequenced in a study of response to subunit inactivated influenza vaccine. TCRdb itself ran the RT-PCR reads through MiXCR, one entry per CDR3 protein. The table includes 650,000 to 700,000 distinct CDR3 sequences, 15% to 19% detected once. Sequencing used PBMCs from blood, obtained roughly 13 days after vaccination. The receptors stem from a man aged 45-65 years who received an inactivated influenza vaccine. Each CDR3 is given with its conserved first and last residue. The D gene is left open where the match is weak. Size is omitted from some rows. Given values are once, few, many or a class for expanded clones.

V gene,CDR3 length,clone size,D gene,J gene,CDR3 DNA,CDR3 protein
TRBV20-1,14,NA,TRBD2,TRBJ2-5,TGCAGTGCTAGAGGATTTAGCGGGAGCGAGACCCAGTACTTC,CSARGFSGSETQYF
TRBV2,12,few,NA,TRBJ2-7,TGTGCCAGCAGTCGTCAAGTCTACGAGCAGTACTTC,CASSRQVYEQYF
TRBV27,17,NA,TRBD2,TRBJ2-1,TGTGCCAGCAGACCTATCCGGGGACTAGCGGGACACTGGGAGCAGTTCTTC,CASRPIRGLAGHWEQFF
TRBV11-2,13,many,NA,TRBJ2-3,TGTGCCAGCAGCCGCTCGAGCACAGATACGCAGTATTTT,CASSRSSTDTQYF
TRBV11-3,13,few,NA,TRBJ2-2,TGTGCCAGCAGCCATGAGGGTTTAGGAGAGCTGTTTTTT,CASSHEGLGELFF
TRBV12-3/TRBV12-4,18,few,TRBD1,TRBJ2-2,TGTGCCAGCAGACCACAAGCGAGGGGGCTAGTTATCACCGGGGAGCTGTTTTTT,CASRPQARGLVITGELFF
TRBV5-6,17,few,NA,TRBJ1-5,TGTGCCAGCAGCTTGGGTCCGCCCCCGATTAGCAATCAGCCCCAGCATTTT,CASSLGPPPISNQPQHF
TRBV7-2,13,few,NA,TRBJ2-7,TGTGCCAGCAGCTCAGATCTAGGTGGCGAGCAGTACTTC,CASSSDLGGEQYF
TRBV7-9,12,few,NA,TRBJ1-1,TGTGCCAGCAGCACCATGAACACTGAAGCTTTCTTT,CASSTMNTEAFF
TRBV3-1,16,NA,TRBD2,TRBJ2-1,TGTGCCAGCAGCCAAGAGACTAGCGGGGTTTACAATGAGCAGTTCTTC,CASSQETSGVYNEQFF
TRBV28,16,few,TRBD1,TRBJ2-1,TGTGCCAGCCACACCCAGGGGGCGACTCCTTACAATGAGCAGTTCTTC,CASHTQGATPYNEQFF
TRBV4-1,16,NA,TRBD1,TRBJ2-5,TGCGCCAGCAGCCAAGAGCAACAGGGGTGGCAAGAGACCCAGTACTTC,CASSQEQQGWQETQYF
TRBV28,13,few,TRBD1,TRBJ2-7,TGTGCCAGCAGCTCGGACAGGGGGAATGAGCAGTACTTC,CASSSDRGNEQYF
TRBV6-1,12,NA,TRBD2,TRBJ2-5,TGTGCCAGCAGGTCGGGGGGTTGGACCCAGTACTTC,CASRSGGWTQYF
TRBV20-1,18,many,TRBD2,TRBJ2-3,TGCAGTGCTAGACGAACCCCCACTAGCGGGGGGGCCGCAGATACGCAGTATTTT,CSARRTPTSGGAADTQYF
TRBV4-2,19,few,TRBD2,TRBJ2-1,TGTGCCAGCAGCCAAGGAACCCTGCCGGGACTAGAACTTTCCAATGAGCAGTTCTTC,CASSQGTLPGLELSNEQFF
TRBV6-1,15,few,TRBD1,TRBJ1-3,TGTGCCAGCAGATCCTACAGGGGGACTGGAAACACCATATATTTT,CASRSYRGTGNTIYF
TRBV20-1,12,NA,NA,TRBJ1-1,TGCAGTGCCACGCTTGGGAACACTGAAGCTTTCTTT,CSATLGNTEAFF
TRBV7-9,17,few,TRBD1,TRBJ2-2,TGTGCCAGCAGCTTAGCCTTCGGACAGGGGGGAACCGGGGAGCTGTTTTTT,CASSLAFGQGGTGELFF
TRBV9,13,NA,NA,TRBJ1-4,TGTGCCAGCAGCGTAGCGGGGAGCGAAAAACTGTTTTTT,CASSVAGSEKLFF
TRBV4-2,17,NA,TRBD1,TRBJ1-6,TGTGCCAGCAGCCTCCTGGGGGGTCAGGGGGCGAATTCACCCCTCCACTTT,CASSLLGGQGANSPLHF
TRBV15,14,many,NA,TRBJ2-1,TGTGCCACCAGCGGACGCGGCGGATACAATGAGCAGTTCTTC,CATSGRGGYNEQFF
TRBV6-5,14,NA,NA,TRBJ1-1,TGTGCCAGCAGTTACCCCGGAGATGGCACTGAAGCTTTCTTT,CASSYPGDGTEAFF
TRBV5-6,14,NA,TRBD2,TRBJ2-5,TGTGCCAGCAGCTTTCCTAGCGGGAAAGAGACCCAGTACTTC,CASSFPSGKETQYF
TRBV29-1,14,few,TRBD1,TRBJ2-2,TGCAGCGCTAACAGGGGGCTCGGCACCGGGGAGCTGTTTTTT,CSANRGLGTGELFF
TRBV28,15,NA,NA,TRBJ1-5,TGTGCCAGCAGCCCCGCCTCGTCTGGAGAACAGCCCCAGCATTTT,CASSPASSGEQPQHF
TRBV16,15,NA,NA,TRBJ2-1,TGTGCCAGCAGCCAATTCGAGTGGGGGCGAAATGAGCAGTTCTTC,CASSQFEWGRNEQFF
TRBV4-3,14,many,NA,TRBJ2-1,TGCGCCAGCAGCCAATACGGTAGAATCAATGAGCAGTTCTTC,CASSQYGRINEQFF
TRBV12-3/TRBV12-4,16,NA,TRBD2,TRBJ2-7,TGTGCCAGCAGTCGGGACGGGGGGACCGTAATATACGAGCAGTACTTC,CASSRDGGTVIYEQYF
TRBV2,15,NA,NA,TRBJ2-2,TGTGCCAGCAGTGCTGCCGGCACAGCCGCCGGGGAGCTGTTTTTT,CASSAAGTAAGELFF
TRBV5-6,14,few,NA,TRBJ1-2,TGTGCCAGCAGCTTGGTGGAGCTTAACTATGGCTACACCTTC,CASSLVELNYGYTF
TRBV29-1,11,NA,TRBD2,TRBJ2-1,TGCAGCGTTGGACTAGCGAATGAGCAGTTCTTC,CSVGLANEQFF
TRBV12-3/TRBV12-4,13,many,NA,TRBJ2-7,NA,CASSSSTGHEQYF
TRBV29-1,14,NA,TRBD1,TRBJ2-7,TGCAGCGTTGAATTAGGGACAGGTTCCTACGAGCAGTACTTC,CSVELGTGSYEQYF
TRBV7-9,16,NA,TRBD1,TRBJ1-6,TGTGCCAGCAGCCCAGGGACAGGGGGAAATAATTCACCCCTCCACTTT,CASSPGTGGNNSPLHF
TRBV12-3/TRBV12-4,13,many,NA,TRBJ1-1,TGTGCCAGCAGTTTCCACCCGAACACTGAAGCTTTCTTT,CASSFHPNTEAFF
TRBV5-6,16,few,NA,TRBJ1-5,TGTGCCAGCAGCCTGCGGGAGACCAGGGGCAATCAGCCCCAGCATTTT,CASSLRETRGNQPQHF
TRBV2,15,NA,TRBD2,TRBJ2-1,TGTGCCAGCAGGGAACTAGCGCTAACGTACAATGAGCAGTTCTTC,CASRELALTYNEQFF
TRBV7-9,14,few,TRBD1,TRBJ2-2,TGTGCCAGCAGCCAAACAGGGGGACCCGGGGAGCTGTTTTTT,CASSQTGGPGELFF
TRBV4-2,16,NA,NA,TRBJ2-3,TGTGCCAGCAGCCTACAACCCGGGACAAACACAGATACGCAGTATTTT,CASSLQPGTNTDTQYF
TRBV29-1,14,few,NA,TRBJ1-2,TGCAGCGTTGGTCCCAACCGACAGGACGGCGGCTACACCTTC,CSVGPNRQDGGYTF
TRBV10-3,10,many,NA,TRBJ2-5,TGTGCCATCGGGTTGGAGACCCAGTACTTC,CAIGLETQYF
TRBV11-2,17,few,TRBD2,TRBJ2-3,TGTGCCAGCAGCTTAGTCTCTAGCGGGAGAATCACAGATACGCAGTATTTT,CASSLVSSGRITDTQYF
TRBV27,12,NA,NA,TRBJ2-1,TGTGCCAGCAGTTCGACTAGAACCGCGGAGTTCTTC,CASSSTRTAEFF
TRBV5-1,17,few,TRBD2,TRBJ2-1,TGCGCCAGCAGCTGGACCGGGACTAGCGGTTCCTACAATGAGCAGTTCTTC,CASSWTGTSGSYNEQFF
TRBV5-1,12,NA,NA,TRBJ2-7,TGCGCCAGCAGCTCAGGGGCCTACGAGCAGTACTTC,CASSSGAYEQYF